This TCR beta chain comes out of a study of human T cells and chemical hapten exposure. Study-level background: Patients received weekly diphenylcyclopropenone doses to the scalp throughout the approximately 24-week study. TCR yields differed between samples (mainly from small differences in pooled library volume).

Time point denoted: patch test 1, 2 weeks after DPC sensitization. Documented treatment: therapeutic diphenylcyclopropenone sensitization with weekly scalp DPC. The donor pool consisted of alopecia patients aged 18 to 70 years, considered suitable for DPC. From whole blood left unfractionated, total RNA was extracted. V lost 5 bases and J lost 11, with 15 bases in between. Germline V CDR1 and CDR2: MDHEN, SYDVKM. There are 12 residues in the CDR3. TCRdb itself ran the RACE reads through MiXCR, one entry per CDR3 protein. Among under 200,000 distinct CDR3 sequences listed, about 14% were seen once. The chain carries TRBV28 and TRBJ1-1, with D perhaps TRBD1 (6 bases). The clonotype was recovered from a woman aged 25 to 39 with alopecia areata. Some clones in this sample may be carry-over from other donors' samples. The specimen comprised whole blood, sampled in connection with sensitization to the hapten diphenylcyclopropenone (DPC). CDR3 sequence reads: CASSPDRRWAFF. The CDR3 DNA is TGTGCCAGCAGTCCAGACAGGAGGTGGGCTTTCTTT.